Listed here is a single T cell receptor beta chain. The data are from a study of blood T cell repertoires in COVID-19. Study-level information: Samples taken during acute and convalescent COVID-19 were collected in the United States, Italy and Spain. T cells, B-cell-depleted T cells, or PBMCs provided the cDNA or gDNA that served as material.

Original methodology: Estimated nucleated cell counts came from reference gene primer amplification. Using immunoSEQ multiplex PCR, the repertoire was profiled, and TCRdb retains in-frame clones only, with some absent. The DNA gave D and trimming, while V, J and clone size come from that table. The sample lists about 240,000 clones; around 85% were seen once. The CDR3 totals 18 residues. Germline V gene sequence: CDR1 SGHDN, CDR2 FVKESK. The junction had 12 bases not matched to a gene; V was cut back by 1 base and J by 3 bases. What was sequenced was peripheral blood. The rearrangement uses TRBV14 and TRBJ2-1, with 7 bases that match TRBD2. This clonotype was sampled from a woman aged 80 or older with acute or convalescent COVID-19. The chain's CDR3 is CASSQATERGAYYNEQFF. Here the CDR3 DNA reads TGTGCCAGCAGCCAAGCGACGGAGCGGGGCGCCTACTACAATGAGCAGTTCTTC. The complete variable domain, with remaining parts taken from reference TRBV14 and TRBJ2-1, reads EAGVTQFPSHSVIEKGQTVTLRCDPISGHDNLYWYRRVMGKEIKFLLHFVKESKQDESGMPNNRFLAERTGGTYSTLKVQPAELEDSGVYFCASSQATERGAYYNEQFFGPGTRLTVL.